The entry below describes one T cell receptor (beta chain). Its target is unknown. CDR3 length equals 16 residues. Germline CDR1 SGHVS, CDR2 FQNEAQ. The V end lost 5 bases, the J end lost 3 bases, and 20 bases lay between the germline ends. The data are from a study of T cell repertoires in ileal Crohn's disease. For the study at large: Median disease duration was approximately eight years; roughly 40% smoked at surgery. Every patient was operated on for stricturing (roughly 60%) or penetrating (about 40%) complications. Study-level findings and limits: Every patient over 26.8% clonality showed endoscopic recurrence. Within the first postoperative year, endoscopy came at median around 7 months.

Specified time point: neoterminal ileum biopsy at postoperative endoscopy, about 6 months after surgery. Clones were read by immunoSEQ multiplex PCR, and TCRdb kept only the in-frame ones, dropping some. The repertoire holds about 62,000 clones, with 85% to 90% as singletons. Specimen: ileal tissue. The clonotype was recovered from an adult with Crohn's disease. The chain has TRBV7-8 and TRBJ2-7; perhaps TRBD1 as D (6 bases). The CDR3 protein is CASSPYANDRHYEQYF. The CDR3 bases are TGTGCCAGCAGCCCATACGCTAATGACAGGCACTACGAGCAGTACTTC. Full variable domain (missing parts from reference TRBV7-8 and TRBJ2-7): GAGVSQSPRYKVAKRGQDVALRCDPISGHVSLFWYQQALGQGPEFLTYFQNEAQLDKSGLPSDRFFAERPEGSVSTLKIQRTQQEDSAVYLCASSPYANDRHYEQYFGPGTRLTVT.